This TCR beta chain is drawn from a study of control samples from healthy donors and cancer patients. V dropped 0 bases and J dropped 7 bases, with 17 bases sitting between them. CDR3 size: 15 residues. Per germline, CDR1 SGHKS and CDR2 YYEKEE (reference sequence). Some clones are missing from TCRdb's copy, which holds only in-frame ones; the method was immunoSEQ multiplex PCR. This table has some 120,000 clones, roughly nine tenths appearing once. The rearrangement links TRBV5-5 to TRBJ2-7; D may match TRBD1 or TRBD2 (6 bases each). The sequence came from a woman between 45 and 60 years old with colorectal cancer. Input material: PBMCs. The CDR3 spells CASSLEGRGRGEQYF. The DNA of the CDR3 is TGTGCCAGCAGCTTGGAGGGCCGGGGGCGAGGGGAGCAGTACTTC.